This T cell receptor beta chain originates from a study of T cells in Graves' hyperthyroidism and ophthalmopathy. Study findings and constraints: Separation of ophthalmopathy from stable hyperthyroidism was achieved by a 13 V-J model.

Amplified TCR beta CDR3 regions derived from RNA transcripts. The HTBI primer set served for first-round RT-PCR of the TCR CDR3. TCRdb re-called the multiplex PCR reads through MiXCR, storing one row per CDR3 protein. The sample shows approximately 560,000 distinct CDR3 sequences, about 45% of them seen only once. This clonotype was found many times. Its target is unknown. CDR3 length: 13 residues. Trimming took off 5 bases at V and 15 bases at J, with 17 bases between the two ends. CDR1 SNHLY and CDR2 FYNNEI come from the germline V gene. The chain employs TRBV2 and TRBJ1-6; D possibly corresponds to TRBD1 (5 bases). The source of this sequence is a woman younger than 35 with Graves' hyperthyroidism. Sequenced input: peripheral blood or thyroid tissue (not recorded which). In DNA form, the CDR3 reads TGTGCCAGCAGTACCCCCGGGACCGTTCACCTCCACTTT. Amino acid sequence: CASSTPGTVHLHF.